This T cell receptor beta chain is from a study of metastatic and nonmetastatic thyroid tumors. As for the study in general: Thyroid patients, malignant and benign, had repertoires compared across blood and tumor or nodule tissue. Points from the study as a whole: The reported finding was significantly higher TCR beta diversity in malignant thyroid tumors relative to benign nodules, in blood and tumor.

In this sample, this clone turned up many times. No antigen is known for it. Patients had received no treatment of any kind before thyroid surgery. TCRdb reprocessed the PCR reads using MiXCR. The sample has under 20,000 clones, 27% seen once. Germline CDR1 is SQVTM and CDR2 is ANQGSEA. Trimming cost V 5 bases and J 0 bases, with 29 bases left between them. The CDR3 consists of 21 residues. The sequenced sample consisted of adjacent normal tissue. The sequence came from a female donor with papillary thyroid cancer or a benign thyroid nodule (not recorded which). Some clones in this sample may be carry-over from other donors' samples. This sequence joins TRBV29-1 and TRBJ1-6; a possible D gene is TRBD1 (6 bases). The CDR3 loop is CSVPSLRDNHNHSSYNSPLHF. CDR3 coding DNA: TGCAGCGTTCCATCGTTGCGGGACAACCACAACCACAGCTCCTATAATTCACCCCTCCACTTT.